This TCR beta chain originates from a study of blood T cell repertoires in COVID-19. Background on the study: Material from acute and convalescent COVID-19 was sourced from the United States, Italy and Spain. Sample material is recorded as cDNA or gDNA derived from T cells, B-cell-depleted T cells, or PBMCs.

In the authors' methods: Amplification of reference gene primers provided the estimated nucleated cell counts. TCRdb's copy holds only in-frame clones and misses some; the assay was immunoSEQ multiplex PCR. V and J calls and clone size are those listed in that table; D and trimming were worked out from the DNA. The repertoire has 100,000 to 150,000 clones, 65% to 80% of them found once; the top ten carry about 2.7%. This CDR3 contains 15 residues. Germline V CDR1 and CDR2: MNHEY, SMNVEV (reference sequence). Losses at the gene ends were 3 bases for V and 1 base for J; bases not matched to a gene: 1. V usage is TRBV27 and J usage is TRBJ2-2, with TRBD1 matching over 8 bases. The clonotype was recovered from a man aged 45-60 years with acute or convalescent COVID-19. Sequenced sample: peripheral blood. Written as DNA, the CDR3 is TGTGCCAGCAGTTTGGGGACAGGGAACACCGGGGAGCTGTTTTTT. Its protein is CASSLGTGNTGELFF.